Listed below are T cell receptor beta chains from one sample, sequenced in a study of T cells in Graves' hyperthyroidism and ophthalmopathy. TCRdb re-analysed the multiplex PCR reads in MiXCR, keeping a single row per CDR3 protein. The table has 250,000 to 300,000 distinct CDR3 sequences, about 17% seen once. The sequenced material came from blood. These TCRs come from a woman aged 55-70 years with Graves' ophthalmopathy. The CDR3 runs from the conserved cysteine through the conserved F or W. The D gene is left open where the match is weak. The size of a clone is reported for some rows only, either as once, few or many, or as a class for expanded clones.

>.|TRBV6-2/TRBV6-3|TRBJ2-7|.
TGTGCCAGCACTAAGGAGGGGGTCATTGTTCCCTACGAGCAGTACTTC
CASTKEGVIVPYEQYF
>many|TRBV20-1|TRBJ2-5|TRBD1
TGCAGTGCCTACCCCCGTGACAGGGGCCAGGAGACCCAGTACTTC
CSAYPRDRGQETQYF
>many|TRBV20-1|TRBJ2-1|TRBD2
TGCAGTGCTAGGAATAGCGGGGGGGCCAAAAATGAGCAGTTCTTC
CSARNSGGAKNEQFF
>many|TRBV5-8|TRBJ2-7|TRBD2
TGTGCCAGCACCATACGAAGGACTAGCGGGACCGAGGGGTACGAGCAGTACTTC
CASTIRRTSGTEGYEQYF
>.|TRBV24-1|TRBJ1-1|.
TGTGCCACCGTGGGTCAGGGGCTCATCTTCTTT
CATVGQGLIFF
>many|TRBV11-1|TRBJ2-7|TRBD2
TGTGCCAGCAGCCCAAGGCGAGCGGGAGACGAGCAGTACTTC
CASSPRRAGDEQYF
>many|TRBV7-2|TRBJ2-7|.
TGTGCCAGCAGCTCTTTCGTCAACTCCTACGAGCAGTACTTC
CASSSFVNSYEQYF
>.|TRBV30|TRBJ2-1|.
TGTGCCTGGTCGAACAATGAGCAGTTCTTC
CAWSNNEQFF
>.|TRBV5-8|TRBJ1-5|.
TGTGCCAGCAGTCAAGACAGTAGCAATCAGCCCCAGCATTTT
CASSQDSSNQPQHF
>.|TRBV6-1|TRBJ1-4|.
TGTGCCACCTCCGGCGCAGGGGAGCTAGGGGTTGAAAAACTGTTTTTT
CATSGAGELGVEKLFF
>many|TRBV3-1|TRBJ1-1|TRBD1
TGTGCCAGCAGCCGAGCCGGGACAGGGAGGGGCACTGAAGCTTTCTTT
CASSRAGTGRGTEAFF
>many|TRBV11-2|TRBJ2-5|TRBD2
TGTGCCAGTAGGGGACTAGCTGTGGAGACCCAGTACTTC
CASRGLAVETQYF
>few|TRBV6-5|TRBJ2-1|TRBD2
TGTGCCAGCAGTTCTAGCGGGGTTCCCAATGAGCAGTTCTTC
CASSSSGVPNEQFF
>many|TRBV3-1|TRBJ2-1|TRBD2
TGTGCCAGCAGCCAGCTAGCGGGACCCCACCATGAGCAGTTCTTC
CASSQLAGPHHEQFF
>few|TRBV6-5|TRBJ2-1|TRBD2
TGTGCCAGCAGTTACTTCGAACTAGCGGATTACAATGAGCAGTTCTTC
CASSYFELADYNEQFF
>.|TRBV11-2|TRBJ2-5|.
TGTGCCAGCAGCTTAGATCCGGCCCTCCAGTACTTC
CASSLDPALQYF
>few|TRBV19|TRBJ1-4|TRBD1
TGTGCCAGTGGTGGGACAGGAGGTGAAAAACTGTTTTTT
CASGGTGGEKLFF
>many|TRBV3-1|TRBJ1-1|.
TGTGCCAGCAGCCAGTCCCTCAGGGCAGATGAAGCTTTCTTT
CASSQSLRADEAFF
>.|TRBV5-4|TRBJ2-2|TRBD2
TGTGCCAGCAGCTTGGGAGTGCGGGAGGGCCGAACCGGGGAGCTGTTTTTT
CASSLGVREGRTGELFF
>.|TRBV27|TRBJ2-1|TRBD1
TGTGCCAGCAGTTTCGACAGGGGGCTTTTCGAGACCCAGTTCTTC
CASSFDRGLFETQFF
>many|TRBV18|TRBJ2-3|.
TGTGCCAGCTCCCAGAGATCGGATCAAACTTCTAGCACAGATACGCAGTATTTT
CASSQRSDQTSSTDTQYF
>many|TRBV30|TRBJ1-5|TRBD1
TGTGCCTGGAGCCCTTGGGGCAGGGGGCAGGGAGGCAATCAGCCCCAGCATTTT
CAWSPWGRGQGGNQPQHF
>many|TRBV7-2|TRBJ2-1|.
TGTGCCAGCAGCCCCAGCCGAGACAGACCATACAATGAGCAGTTCTTC
CASSPSRDRPYNEQFF
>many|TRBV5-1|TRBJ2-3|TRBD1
TGCGCCAGCAGCTTTGACAGGGGGCAAGATACGCAGTATTTT
CASSFDRGQDTQYF
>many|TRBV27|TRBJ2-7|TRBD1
TGTGCCAGCAGCCCGGGGACAGGTTACAGCTCCTACGAGCAGTACTTC
CASSPGTGYSSYEQYF
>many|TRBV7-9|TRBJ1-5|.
TGTGCCAGCAGCTTAAGGGGTGGCGATCAGCCCCAGCATTTT
CASSLRGGDQPQHF
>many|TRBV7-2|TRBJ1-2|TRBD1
TGTGCCAGCAGTTGGCGGCCAGACAGGGCCCACACCTTC
CASSWRPDRAHTF
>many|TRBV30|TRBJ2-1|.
TGTGCCTGGAGCGTGGGGAGCTCCTACAATGAGCAGTTCTTC
CAWSVGSSYNEQFF
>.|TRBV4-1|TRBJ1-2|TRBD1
TGCGCCAGCAGCTTAGAGACCGGGACAGGGAGCTATGGCTACACCTTC
CASSLETGTGSYGYTF
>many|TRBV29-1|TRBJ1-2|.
TGCAGCGTCCCCAGAGAGAGGTCGGATCCCCTCTATGGCTACACCTTC
CSVPRERSDPLYGYTF
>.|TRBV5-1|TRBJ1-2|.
TGCGCCAGCAGCCGCGGGGAAAGGGATGGCTACACCTTC
CASSRGERDGYTF
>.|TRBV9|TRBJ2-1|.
TGTGCCAGCAGCCCCCCCCCAGTCTTCTCCTACAATGAGCAGTTCTTC
CASSPPPVFSYNEQFF
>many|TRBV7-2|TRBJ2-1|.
TGTGCCAGCAGCTTAGGGTTGCCCCATGAGCAGTTCTTC
CASSLGLPHEQFF
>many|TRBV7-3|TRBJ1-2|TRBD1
TGTGCCAGCAGCCCACAGGGGGCCGCTAATGGCTACACCTTC
CASSPQGAANGYTF
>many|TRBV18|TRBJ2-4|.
TGTGCCAGCTCAGAGGACAGAACAGAAAACATTCAGTACTTC
CASSEDRTENIQYF
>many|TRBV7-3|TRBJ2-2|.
TGTGCCAGCAGCTTAAATCCCGGGGAGCTGTTTTTT
CASSLNPGELFF
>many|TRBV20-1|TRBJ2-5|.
TGCAGTGCTAGATTAGGACAGGGCGGGGGAAAGACCCAGTACTTC
CSARLGQGGGKTQYF
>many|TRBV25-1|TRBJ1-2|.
TGTGCCAGCAGTGAATTAGAAGAGACACATCCTAACTATGGCTACACCTTC
CASSELEETHPNYGYTF
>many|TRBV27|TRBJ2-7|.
TGTGCCAGCAGTTTATCAGCGTCCGGGAGCTCCTACGAGCAGTACTTC
CASSLSASGSSYEQYF
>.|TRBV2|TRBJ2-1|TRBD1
TGTGCCAGCAGAGAAGGCATCCTCGGGACAGGGCATAATGGCGAGCAGTTCTTC
CASREGILGTGHNGEQFF
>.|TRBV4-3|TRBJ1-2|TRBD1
TGCGCCAGCAGCCAGCCTGGGACAGGGAACTATGGCTACACCTTC
CASSQPGTGNYGYTF
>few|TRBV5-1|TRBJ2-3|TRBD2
TGCGCCAGCAGCCCCGCCGGCCTAGCGGGATATCCAGATACGCAGTATTTT
CASSPAGLAGYPDTQYF
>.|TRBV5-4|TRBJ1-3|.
TGTGCCAGCAGCCTCCAAGGACGCAAAGATGGAAACACCATATATTTT
CASSLQGRKDGNTIYF
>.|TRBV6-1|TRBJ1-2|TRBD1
TGTGCCAGCAGCCGGGACAGGAGGCACTATGGCTACACCTTC
CASSRDRRHYGYTF
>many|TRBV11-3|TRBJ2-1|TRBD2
TGTGCCAGCAGCCTAGGGGTAGCGGGAGGGCTCTACAATGAGCAGTTCTTC
CASSLGVAGGLYNEQFF
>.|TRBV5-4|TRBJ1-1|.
TGTGCCAGTCAACCCGGGGGGGGGCAGAACACTGAAGCTTTCTTT
CASQPGGGQNTEAFF
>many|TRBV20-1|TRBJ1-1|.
TGCAGTGCTAGAGATCTGACGTGGACTGAGGACACTGAAGCTTTCTTT
CSARDLTWTEDTEAFF
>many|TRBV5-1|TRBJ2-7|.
TGCGCCAGCAGCTGGAGTTCAGGGACGGTCTACGAGCAGTACTTC
CASSWSSGTVYEQYF
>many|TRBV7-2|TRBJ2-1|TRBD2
TGTGCCAGCAGCTCCCCCACTAGCGGGAGAGTATACAATGAGCAGTTCTTC
CASSSPTSGRVYNEQFF
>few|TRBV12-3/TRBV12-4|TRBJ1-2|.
TGTGCCAGCAGACCGAGACGGGCGGACTACACCTTC
CASRPRRADYTF
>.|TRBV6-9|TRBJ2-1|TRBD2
TGTGCCAGCAGTTACGCGGGGGGCCGTTCGAATGAGCAGTTCTTC
CASSYAGGRSNEQFF
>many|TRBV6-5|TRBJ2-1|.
TGTGCCAGCAGTTACTCGAGGATCAATGAGCAGTTCTTC
CASSYSRINEQFF
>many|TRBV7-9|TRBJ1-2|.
TGTGCCAGCAGCTTACAGTCGGGCGCAGGTCACTATGGCTACACCTTC
CASSLQSGAGHYGYTF
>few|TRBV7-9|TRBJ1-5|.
TGTGCCAGCAGCATGGCAGGGACATACAATCAGCCCCAGCATTTT
CASSMAGTYNQPQHF
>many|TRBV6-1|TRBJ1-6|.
TGTGCCAGCGGAAAAACGGATTTGTCTCCCCTCCACTTT
CASGKTDLSPLHF
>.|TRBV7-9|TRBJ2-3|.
TGTGCCAGCAGCTTAGCGGGAGGTTCAGATACGCAGTATTTT
CASSLAGGSDTQYF